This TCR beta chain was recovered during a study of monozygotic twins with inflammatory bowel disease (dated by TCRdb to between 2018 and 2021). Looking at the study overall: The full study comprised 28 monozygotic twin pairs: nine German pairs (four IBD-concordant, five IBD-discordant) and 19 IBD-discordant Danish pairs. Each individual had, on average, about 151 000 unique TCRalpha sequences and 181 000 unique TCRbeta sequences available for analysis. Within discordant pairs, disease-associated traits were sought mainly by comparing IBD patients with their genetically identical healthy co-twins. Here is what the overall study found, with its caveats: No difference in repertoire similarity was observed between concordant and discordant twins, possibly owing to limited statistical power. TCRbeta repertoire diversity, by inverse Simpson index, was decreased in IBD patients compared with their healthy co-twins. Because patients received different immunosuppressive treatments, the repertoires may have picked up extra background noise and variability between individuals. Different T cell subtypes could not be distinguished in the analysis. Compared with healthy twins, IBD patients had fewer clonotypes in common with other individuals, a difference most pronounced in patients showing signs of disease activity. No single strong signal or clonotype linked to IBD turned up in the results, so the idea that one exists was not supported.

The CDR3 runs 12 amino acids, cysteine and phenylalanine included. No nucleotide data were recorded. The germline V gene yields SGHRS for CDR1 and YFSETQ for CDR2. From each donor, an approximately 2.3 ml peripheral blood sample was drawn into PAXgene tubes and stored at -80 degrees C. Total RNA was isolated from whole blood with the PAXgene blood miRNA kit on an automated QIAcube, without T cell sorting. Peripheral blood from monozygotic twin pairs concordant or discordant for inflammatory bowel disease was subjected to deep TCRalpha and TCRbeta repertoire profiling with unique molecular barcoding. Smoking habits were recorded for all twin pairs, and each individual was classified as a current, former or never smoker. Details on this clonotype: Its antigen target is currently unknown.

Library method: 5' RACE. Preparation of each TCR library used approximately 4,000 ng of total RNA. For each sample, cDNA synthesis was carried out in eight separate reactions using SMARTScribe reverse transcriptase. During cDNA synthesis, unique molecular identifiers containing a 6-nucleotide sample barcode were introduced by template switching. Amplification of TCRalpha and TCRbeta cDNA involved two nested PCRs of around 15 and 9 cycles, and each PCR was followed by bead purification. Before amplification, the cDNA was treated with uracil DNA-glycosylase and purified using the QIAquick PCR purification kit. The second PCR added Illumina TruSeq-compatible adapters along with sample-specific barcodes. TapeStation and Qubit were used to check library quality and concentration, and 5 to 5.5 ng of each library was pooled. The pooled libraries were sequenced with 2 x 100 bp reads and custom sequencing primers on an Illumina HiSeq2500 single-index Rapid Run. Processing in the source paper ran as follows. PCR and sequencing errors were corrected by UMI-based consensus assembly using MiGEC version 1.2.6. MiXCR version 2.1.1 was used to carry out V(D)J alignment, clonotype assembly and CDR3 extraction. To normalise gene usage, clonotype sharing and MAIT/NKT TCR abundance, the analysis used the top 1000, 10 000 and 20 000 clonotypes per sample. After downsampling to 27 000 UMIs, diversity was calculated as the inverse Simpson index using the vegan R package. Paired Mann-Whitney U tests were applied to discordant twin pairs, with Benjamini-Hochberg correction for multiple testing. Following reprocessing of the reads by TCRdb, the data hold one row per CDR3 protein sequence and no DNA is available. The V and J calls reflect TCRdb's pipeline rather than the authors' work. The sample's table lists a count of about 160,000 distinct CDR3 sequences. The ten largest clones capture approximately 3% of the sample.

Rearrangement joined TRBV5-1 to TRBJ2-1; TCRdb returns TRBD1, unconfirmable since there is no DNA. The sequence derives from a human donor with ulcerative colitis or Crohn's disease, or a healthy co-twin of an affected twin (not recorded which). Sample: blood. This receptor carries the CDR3 CASSFPGNEQFF.